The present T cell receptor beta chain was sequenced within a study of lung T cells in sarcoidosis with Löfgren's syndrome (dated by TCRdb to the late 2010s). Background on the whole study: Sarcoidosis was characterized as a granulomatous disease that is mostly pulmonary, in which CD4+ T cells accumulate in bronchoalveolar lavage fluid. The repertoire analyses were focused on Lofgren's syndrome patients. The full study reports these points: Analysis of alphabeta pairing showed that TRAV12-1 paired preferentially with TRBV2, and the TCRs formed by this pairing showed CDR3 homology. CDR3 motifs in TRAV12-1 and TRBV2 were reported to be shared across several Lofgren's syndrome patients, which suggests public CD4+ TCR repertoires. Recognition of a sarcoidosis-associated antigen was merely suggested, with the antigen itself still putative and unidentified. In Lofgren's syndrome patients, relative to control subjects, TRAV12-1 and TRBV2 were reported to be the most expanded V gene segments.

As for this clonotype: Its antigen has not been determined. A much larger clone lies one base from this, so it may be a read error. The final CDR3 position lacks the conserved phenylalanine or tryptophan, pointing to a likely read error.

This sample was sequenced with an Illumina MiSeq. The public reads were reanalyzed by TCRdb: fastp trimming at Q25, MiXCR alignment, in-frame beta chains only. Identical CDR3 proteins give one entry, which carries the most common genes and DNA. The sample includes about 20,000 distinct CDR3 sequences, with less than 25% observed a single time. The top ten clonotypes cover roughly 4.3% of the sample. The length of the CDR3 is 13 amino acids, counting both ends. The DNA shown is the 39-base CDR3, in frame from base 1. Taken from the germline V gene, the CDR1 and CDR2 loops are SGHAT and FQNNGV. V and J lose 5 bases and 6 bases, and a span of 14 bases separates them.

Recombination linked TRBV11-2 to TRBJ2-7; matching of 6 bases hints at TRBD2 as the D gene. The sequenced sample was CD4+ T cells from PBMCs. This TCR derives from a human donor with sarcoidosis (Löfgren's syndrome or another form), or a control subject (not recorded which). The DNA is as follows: TGTGCCAGCAGCCCTATTCAGGGAGGCGAGCAGTACCTC. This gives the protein CASSPIQGGEQYL.